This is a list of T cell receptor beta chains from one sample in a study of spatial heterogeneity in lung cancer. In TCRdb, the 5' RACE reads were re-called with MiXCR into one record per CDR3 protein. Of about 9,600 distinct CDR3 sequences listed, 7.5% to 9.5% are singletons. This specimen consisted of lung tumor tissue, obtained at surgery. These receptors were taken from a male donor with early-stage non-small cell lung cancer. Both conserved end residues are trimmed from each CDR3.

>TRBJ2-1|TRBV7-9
ASSLVEGRRDEQF
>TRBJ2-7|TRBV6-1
ASTQGPGDLYEQY
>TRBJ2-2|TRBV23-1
ASSRHPVNTGELF
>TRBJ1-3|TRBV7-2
ASSFGGTGNTIY
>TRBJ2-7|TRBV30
AWASGRGYEQY
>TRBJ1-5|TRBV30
AWSERQGNGQPQH
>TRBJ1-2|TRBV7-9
ASSLGDGYT
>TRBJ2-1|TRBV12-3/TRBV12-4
ASSLGPLYEQF
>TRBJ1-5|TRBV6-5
ASGVNQPQH
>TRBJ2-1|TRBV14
ASSSLGQGYNEQF
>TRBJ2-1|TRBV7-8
ASSLAPGFQGNEQF